This TCR beta chain was sequenced during a study of cytomegalovirus exposure and HLA in healthy donors. For the study at large: From donors who were HLA-typed, an early data release held about 85 million unique TCRs. The study, taken as a whole, reports: A later analysis linked a missense variant in DCLRE1C to the trimming of TCR beta V and J genes. Serostatus for CMV was the only available immune exposure information.

Use of 60 Vbeta and 13 Jbeta primers characterized the PCR. Some clones are missing from TCRdb's copy, which holds only in-frame ones; the method was immunoSEQ multiplex PCR. The sample comprises about 200,000 clones, around 84% of which are singletons, and roughly 1.6% rests with the top ten. With regard to this clone: Its specificity is unknown.

The junction had 7 bases not matched to a gene; V was cut back by 6 bases and J by 3 bases. Germline-derived CDR1 and CDR2 are MDHEN and SYDVKM. The CDR3 runs 14 residues. What was sequenced was PBMCs. This TCR was recovered from a woman in her late teens or twenties in good health and CMV-seronegative. The V gene is TRBV28, the J gene TRBJ2-7, with 8 bases that match TRBD1. The CDR3 protein is CASSPDRGLYEQYF. The CDR3 region has the DNA TGTGCCAGCAGCCCAGACAGGGGACTCTACGAGCAGTACTTC.